The 8 T cell receptor beta chains listed next were all sequenced from one sample in a study of blood T cell repertoires in COVID-19. Data came from immunoSEQ multiplex PCR; TCRdb stores just in-frame clones and leaves some out. There are roughly 200,000 clones in the sample; 89% occur only once, and roughly 2.4% lies in the top ten. Sample: PBMCs or T cells enriched from blood (not recorded which). The receptor source for this set is a woman between 40 and 50 years old with acute COVID-19.

The CDR3: CASSPVPGLAKKGETQYF. CDR3 bases: TGCGCCAGCAGCCCGGTCCCGGGACTAGCCAAAAAGGGGGAGACCCAGTACTTC. The V call is TRBV4-1, the J call TRBJ2-5; 9 bases are a match to TRBD2. The germline CDR1 and CDR2 sequences are MGHRA and YSYEKL. Trimming took 4 bases from V and 5 from J; bases not matched to a gene: 17. The length of the CDR3 is 18 residues.

This chain joins TRBV5-1 and TRBJ2-5; 7 bases are a match to TRBD1. Germline CDR1 reads SGHRS; CDR2 reads YFSETQ. Losses at the gene ends were 6 bases for V and 5 bases for J; bases not matched to a gene: 13. This CDR3 contains 15 residues. The CDR3 protein is CASTHGEGGPETQYF. The CDR3 DNA follows: TGCGCCAGCACTCACGGAGAAGGGGGCCCGGAGACCCAGTACTTC.

The chain carries TRBV27 and TRBJ2-7; 12 positions match TRBD2. V lost 5 bases to trimming and J lost 4 bases; unmatched junction nucleotides: 9. The CDR3 is made up of 16 amino acids. The germline CDR1 and CDR2 sequences are MNHEY and SMNVEV (reference sequence). Written as DNA, the CDR3 is TGTGCCAGCAGTCCGGAATGGACTAGCGGGGTATACGAGCAGTACTTC. This gives the protein CASSPEWTSGVYEQYF.

The chain links TRBV28 to TRBJ2-7; no reliable D call. The CDR3 extends over 14 amino acids. Trimming took 3 bases from V and 5 from J, leaving 14 bases between them. Germline CDR1 is MDHEN and CDR2 is SYDVKM. In nucleotides, the CDR3 is TGTGCCAGCAGTTTCGGCCAAAACTACGACGAGCAGTACTTC. Protein product: CASSFGQNYDEQYF. Full variable domain (missing parts from reference TRBV28 and TRBJ2-7): DVKVTQSSRYLVKRTGEKVFLECVQDMDHENMFWYRQDPGLGLRLIYFSYDVKMKEKGDIPEGYSVSREKKERFSLILESASTNQTSMYLCASSFGQNYDEQYFGPGTRLTVT.

This rearrangement joins TRBV6-2 or TRBV6-3 to TRBJ2-1; 9 bases fit TRBD2. The CDR3 sequence is 11 residues long. V lost 4 bases, J lost 13 bases, and 2 bases stayed unmatched. CDR1 is MNHEY and CDR2 is SVGEGT in the germline V gene. CDR3 in DNA: TGTGCCAGCAGTTTAGCGGGAGACCAGTTCTTC. Protein sequence: CASSLAGDQFF.

This chain links TRBV11-2 with TRBJ1-3; 7 positions agree with TRBD1. The CDR3 is made up of 16 amino acids. V trimming: 5 bases; J trimming: 0 bases; junction bases outside the gene matches: 7. Germline loops: CDR1 SGHAT, CDR2 FQNNGV. The CDR3 loop is CASSLIQGSSGNTIYF. The DNA of the CDR3 is TGTGCCAGCAGCCTCATACAGGGGTCCTCTGGAAACACCATATATTTT. The full variable domain, with the rest looked up from reference TRBV11-2 and TRBJ1-3, is EAGVAQSPRYKIIEKRQSVAFWCNPISGHATLYWYQQILGQGPKLLIQFQNNGVVDDSQLPKDRFSAERLKGVDSTLKIQPAKLEDSAVYLCASSLIQGSSGNTIYFGEGSWLTVV.

CDR3 nucleotides: TGCGCCAGCAGCCGCATCGCCAGGGCCTACGAGCAGTACTTC. Its translation: CASSRIARAYEQYF. This chain joins TRBV4-3 and TRBJ2-7; possible D gene TRBD1, 5 bases. CDR1 is LGHNA and CDR2 is YSLEER in the germline V gene. The germline V and J ends were trimmed by 4 bases and 2 bases, with 12 bases remaining between them. The CDR3 is 14 amino acids.

This clone was recorded only once. The rearrangement uses TRBV4-2 and TRBJ1-1, with TRBD1 identical over 7 bases. Per the germline V gene, CDR1 is LGHNA and CDR2 is YNFKEQ. The CDR3 contains 17 residues. V trimming: 2 bases; J trimming: 1 base; junction bases outside the gene matches: 10. The CDR3 DNA sequence: TGTGCCAGCAGCCAAATCCCGGGACAGCTGACGAACACTGAAGCTTTCTTT. Its translation is CASSQIPGQLTNTEAFF.